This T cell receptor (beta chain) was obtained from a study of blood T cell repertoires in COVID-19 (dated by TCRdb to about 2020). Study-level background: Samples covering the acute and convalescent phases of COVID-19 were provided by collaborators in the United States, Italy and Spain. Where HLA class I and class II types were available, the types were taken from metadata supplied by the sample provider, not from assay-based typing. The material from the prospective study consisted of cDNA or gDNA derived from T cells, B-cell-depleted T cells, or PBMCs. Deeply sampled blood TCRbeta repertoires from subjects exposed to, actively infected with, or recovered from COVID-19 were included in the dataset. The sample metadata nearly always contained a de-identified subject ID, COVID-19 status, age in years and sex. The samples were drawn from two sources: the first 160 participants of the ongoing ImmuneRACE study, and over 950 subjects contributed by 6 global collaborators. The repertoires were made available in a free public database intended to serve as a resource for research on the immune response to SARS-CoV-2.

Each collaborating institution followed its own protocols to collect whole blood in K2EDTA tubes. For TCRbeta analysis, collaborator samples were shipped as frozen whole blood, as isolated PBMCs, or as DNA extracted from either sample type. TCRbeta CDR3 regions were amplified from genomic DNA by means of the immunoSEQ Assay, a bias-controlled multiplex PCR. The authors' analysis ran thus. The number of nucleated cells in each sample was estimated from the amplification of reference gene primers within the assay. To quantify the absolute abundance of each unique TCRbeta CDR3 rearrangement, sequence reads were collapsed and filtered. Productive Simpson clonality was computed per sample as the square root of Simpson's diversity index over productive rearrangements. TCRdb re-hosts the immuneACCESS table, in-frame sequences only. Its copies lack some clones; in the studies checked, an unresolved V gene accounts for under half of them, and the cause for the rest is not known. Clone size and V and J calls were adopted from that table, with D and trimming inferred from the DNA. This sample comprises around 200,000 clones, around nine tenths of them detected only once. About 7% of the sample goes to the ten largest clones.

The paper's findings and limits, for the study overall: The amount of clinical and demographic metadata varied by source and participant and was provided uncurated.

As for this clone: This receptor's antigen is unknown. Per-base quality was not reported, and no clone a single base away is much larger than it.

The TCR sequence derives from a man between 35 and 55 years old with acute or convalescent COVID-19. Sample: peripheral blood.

The base sequence is TGTGCCAGCAGCCGTCAAGGACAGGGAGGCGACACCATATATTTT. This translates into CASSRQGQGGDTIYF. The rearrangement joined TRBV7-9 to TRBJ1-3; 8 central bases correspond to TRBD1. From the cysteine through the phenylalanine, the CDR3 covers 15 amino acids. Only the CDR3 DNA stays, 45 bases, in frame from base 1. The germline V gene (reference sequence) sets CDR1 to SEHNR and CDR2 to FQNEAQ. For this chain, trimming is 5 bases at the V end and 8 bases at the J end, and the number of junction bases without a gene match is 11.